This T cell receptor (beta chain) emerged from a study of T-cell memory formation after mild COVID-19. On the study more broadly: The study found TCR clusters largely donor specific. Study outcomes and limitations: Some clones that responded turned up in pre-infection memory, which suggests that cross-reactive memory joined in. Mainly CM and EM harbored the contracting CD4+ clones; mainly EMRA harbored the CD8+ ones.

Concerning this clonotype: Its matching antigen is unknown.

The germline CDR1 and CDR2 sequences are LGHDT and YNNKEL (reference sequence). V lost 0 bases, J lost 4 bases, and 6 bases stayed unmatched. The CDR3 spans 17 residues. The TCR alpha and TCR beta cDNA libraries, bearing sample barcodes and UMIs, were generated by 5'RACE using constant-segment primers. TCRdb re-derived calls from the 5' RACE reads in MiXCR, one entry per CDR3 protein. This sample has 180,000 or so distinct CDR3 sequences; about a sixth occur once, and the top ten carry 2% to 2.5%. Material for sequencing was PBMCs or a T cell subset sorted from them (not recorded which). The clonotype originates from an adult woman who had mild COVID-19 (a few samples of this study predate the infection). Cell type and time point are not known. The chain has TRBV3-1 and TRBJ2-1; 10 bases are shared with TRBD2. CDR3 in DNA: TGTGCCAGCAGCCAAGATCTTGCAGCGGGGGGGTACAATGAGCAGTTCTTC. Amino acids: CASSQDLAAGGYNEQFF.